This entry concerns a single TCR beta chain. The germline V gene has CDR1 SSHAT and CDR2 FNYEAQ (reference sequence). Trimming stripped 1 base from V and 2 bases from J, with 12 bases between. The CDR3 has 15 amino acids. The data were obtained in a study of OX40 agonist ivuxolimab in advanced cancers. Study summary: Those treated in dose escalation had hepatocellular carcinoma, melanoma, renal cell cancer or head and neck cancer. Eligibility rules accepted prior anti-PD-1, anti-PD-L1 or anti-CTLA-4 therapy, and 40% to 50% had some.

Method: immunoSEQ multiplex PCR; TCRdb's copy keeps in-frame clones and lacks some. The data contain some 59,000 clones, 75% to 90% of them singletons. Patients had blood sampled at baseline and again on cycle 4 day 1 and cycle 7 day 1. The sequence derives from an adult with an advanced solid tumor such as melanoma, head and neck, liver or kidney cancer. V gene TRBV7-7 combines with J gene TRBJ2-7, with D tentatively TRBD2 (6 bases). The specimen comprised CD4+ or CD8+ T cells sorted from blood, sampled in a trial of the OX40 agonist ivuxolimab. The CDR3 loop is CASSLGGTDPYEQYF. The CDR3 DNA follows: TGTGCCAGCAGCTTAGGCGGGACGGACCCCTACGAGCAGTACTTC.